This TCR beta chain is drawn from a study of sequential checkpoint blockade in melanoma. In germline, CDR1 is LNHDA, CDR2 SQIVND (reference sequence). This CDR3 spans 13 amino acids. Sample treatment: randomized to nivolumab then ipilimumab (arm A) or the reverse (arm B). PBMC sorting kept live CD3+CD8+ cells without CD19 or CD56. Libraries were prepared by immunoSEQ multiplex PCR; TCRdb keeps only in-frame clonotypes and omits some of them. The repertoire holds thousands of clones, about 60% seen once, with around a fifth in the top ten. The specimen comprised CD8+ T cells sorted from blood (inferred from file names), sampled from a patient given nivolumab and ipilimumab in sequence. The chain combines TRBV19 with TRBJ2-5; D gene uncertain. The J call may be incorrect, as the DNA end agrees better with TRBJ2-7. This TCR was sampled from a human donor with melanoma. Written as DNA, the CDR3 is TGTGCCAGTAGTATAGGCGGCACAACCGAGCAGTACTTC. It specifies CASSIGGTTEQYF.